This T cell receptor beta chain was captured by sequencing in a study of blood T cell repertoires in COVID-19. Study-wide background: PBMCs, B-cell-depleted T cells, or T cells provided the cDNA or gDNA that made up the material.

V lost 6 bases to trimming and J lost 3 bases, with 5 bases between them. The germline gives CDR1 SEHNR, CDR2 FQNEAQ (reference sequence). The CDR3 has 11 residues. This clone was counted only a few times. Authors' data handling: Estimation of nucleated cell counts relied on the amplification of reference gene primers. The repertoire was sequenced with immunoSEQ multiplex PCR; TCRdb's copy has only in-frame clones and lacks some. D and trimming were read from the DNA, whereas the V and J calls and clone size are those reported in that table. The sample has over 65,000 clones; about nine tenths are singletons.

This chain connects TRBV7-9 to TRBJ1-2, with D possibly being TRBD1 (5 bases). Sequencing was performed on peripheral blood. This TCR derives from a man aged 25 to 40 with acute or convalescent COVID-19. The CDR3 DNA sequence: TGTGCCAGCAGACAGGACTATGGCTACACCTTC. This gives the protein CASRQDYGYTF.